The 20 T cell receptor beta chains presented below share a single source sample, sequenced in a study of blood T cell repertoires in COVID-19. The assay was immunoSEQ multiplex PCR, and TCRdb's table has in-frame clones only and misses some. There are 150,000 to 200,000 clones in the sample; about 80% occur only once, and around 15% lies in the top ten. The sequencing sample was made of peripheral blood. These receptors all stem from a man aged 30 to 45 with active or convalescent COVID-19.

A single count supports this clone. This chain uses TRBV7-9 with TRBJ2-3, with TRBD2 identical over 11 bases. Germline V gives CDR1 SEHNR, CDR2 FQNEAQ (reference sequence). Unmatched junction bases numbered 10, after V lost 8 bases and J lost 6 bases. The length of the CDR3 is 15 residues. The CDR3 protein is CASGDSGGALDTQYF. CDR3 bases: TGTGCCAGCGGGGATAGCGGGGGGGCCTTGGATACGCAGTATTTT. Using reference TRBV7-9 and TRBJ2-3 for the parts outside the CDR3, the full variable domain is DTGVSQNPRHKITKRGQNVTFRCDPISEHNRLYWYRQTLGQGPEFLTYFQNEAQLEKSRLLSDRFSAERPKGSFSTLEIQRTEQGDSAMYLCASGDSGGALDTQYFGPGTRLTVL.

This rearrangement joins TRBV6-5 to TRBJ1-5, with D unresolved. V was clipped by 6 bases and J by 0 bases, with 12 bases between them. Germline V gene data show CDR1 as MNHEY and CDR2 as SVGAGI. The CDR3 consists of 15 residues. The CDR3 spells CASRPSGNSNQPQHF. CDR3 DNA: TGTGCCAGCAGGCCCTCCGGGAATAGCAATCAGCCCCAGCATTTT.

The chain links TRBV9 to TRBJ2-3; tentatively, D is TRBD2 (5 bases). The CDR3 covers 16 residues. Germline-derived CDR1 and CDR2 are SGDLS and YYNGEE. Trimming stripped 3 bases from V and 0 bases from J, with 14 bases between. The CDR3 reads CASSALAGVSTDTQYF. CDR3 in DNA: TGTGCCAGCAGCGCGCTAGCCGGGGTTAGCACAGATACGCAGTATTTT.

This chain links TRBV24-1 with TRBJ2-7; TRBD2 aligns across 7 bases. The CDR3 is 20 residues long. Trimming at V came to 1 base and at J to 0 bases, leaving 17 bases not matched to a gene. Germline-derived CDR1 and CDR2 are KGHDR and SFDVKD. The CDR3 nucleotides read TGTGCCACCAGTGATTTTGCGGGGGAGACAGCCGATCTTGTCTCCTACGAGCAGTACGTC. Encoded protein: CATSDFAGETADLVSYEQYV.

This CDR3 reads CASSDSTGGLGYTF. Written as DNA, the CDR3 is TGTGCCAGCAGTGATTCAACAGGGGGCCTTGGCTACACCTTC. The chain recombines TRBV25-1 with TRBJ1-2; TRBD1 aligns across 9 bases. V lost 3 bases to trimming and J lost 7 bases; unmatched junction nucleotides: 6. The CDR3 loop spans 14 amino acids. The germline V gene encodes CDR1 MGHDK and CDR2 SYGVNS.

The genes are TRBV5-5 and TRBJ1-2, with a weak D call TRBD1 (5 bases). The CDR3 has 15 residues. Germline V gives CDR1 SGHKS, CDR2 YYEKEE (reference sequence). Trimming took 0 bases from V and 2 from J, leaving 11 bases between them. The CDR3, as DNA: TGTGCCAGCAGCTTGGCATTCCCAGGGAACTATGGCTACACCTTC. It encodes CASSLAFPGNYGYTF.

This clone was seen only a few times. The V call is TRBV2, the J call TRBJ2-2; 9 bases are shared with TRBD1. With V trimmed by 4 bases and J by 6 bases, 6 bases remained unmatched. Germline CDR1 is SNHLY and CDR2 is FYNNEI. CDR3 length: 15 amino acids. CDR3 nucleotide sequence: TGTGCCAGCAGTGCCACCGGGACAGGGCCCGGGGAGCTGTTTTTT. Its translation: CASSATGTGPGELFF.

V usage is TRBV9 and J usage is TRBJ2-7, with no clear D. The V and J ends lost 6 bases and 3 bases respectively, with 4 bases between them. Per germline, CDR1 SGDLS and CDR2 YYNGEE. This CDR3 is 10 amino acids long. CDR3 sequence reads: CASICYEQYF. In DNA form, the CDR3 reads TGTGCCAGCATCTGCTACGAGCAGTACTTC.

V usage is TRBV9 and J usage is TRBJ2-2, with D uncertain. Germline V CDR1 and CDR2: SGDLS, YYNGEE. The CDR3 is 15 residues long. Between the trimmed V and J ends, which lost 0 bases and 4 bases, there was a span of 10 bases. The CDR3 sequence: CASSVAEGVTGELFF. The CDR3, as DNA: TGTGCCAGCAGCGTAGCAGAAGGAGTCACCGGGGAGCTGTTTTTT. Combining the CDR3 with reference TRBV9 and TRBJ2-2 gives the whole variable domain DSGVTQTPKHLITATGQRVTLRCSPRSGDLSVYWYQQSLDQGLQFLIQYYNGEERAKGNILERFSAQQFPDLHSELNLSSLELGDSALYFCASSVAEGVTGELFFGEGSRLTVL.

The J gene is TRBJ2-7, the V gene TRBV13, with 12 positions matching TRBD2. This CDR3 has 14 amino acids. The J segment lost 5 bases and the V segment lost 6 bases, leaving 5 bases of the junction unmatched. Germline V gene data show CDR1 as PRHDT and CDR2 as FYEKMQ (reference sequence). CDR3 sequence: CASRSTSGSHEQYF. The CDR3 nucleotides are TGTGCCAGCAGGTCGACTAGCGGGAGCCACGAGCAGTACTTC.

J is TRBJ1-5 and V is TRBV5-1; 9 nucleotides align to TRBD1. V shed 4 bases, J shed 5 bases, and the junction held 4 bases outside the gene matches. The CDR3 has 14 residues. Germline CDR1 is SGHRS and CDR2 is YFSETQ. Written as DNA, the CDR3 is TGCGCCAGCAGCCAAGGGGACAGGGATCAGCCCCAGCATTTT. Translated: CASSQGDRDQPQHF.

This clone was recorded a few times. The chain joins TRBV5-5 to TRBJ2-7; 16 nucleotides agree with TRBD2. CDR3 length equals 18 residues. Germline loops: CDR1 SGHKS, CDR2 YYEKEE (reference sequence). V dropped 6 bases and J dropped 3; count of bases not matched to a gene: 12. CDR3 loop: CASTAFGTSGRVGYEQYF. The DNA of the CDR3 is TGTGCCAGCACTGCGTTCGGGACTAGCGGGAGGGTGGGCTACGAGCAGTACTTC.

V and J are TRBV6-1 and TRBJ1-2; no reliable D call. CDR1 and CDR2 from the germline V gene are MNHNS and SASEGT. CDR3 length equals 15 residues. Trimming took 3 bases from V and 0 from J, leaving 11 bases between them. This chain's CDR3 is CASSDRGSSNYGYTF. For the CDR3, the DNA is TGTGCCAGCAGTGATCGAGGATCATCTAACTATGGCTACACCTTC.

The V and J genes are TRBV4-3 and TRBJ2-3; 9 bases map to TRBD1. There are 12 residues in the CDR3. The trim removed 4 bases at V and 10 bases at J, leaving 3 bases unmatched. Germline V gives CDR1 LGHNA, CDR2 YSLEER. CDR3: CASSPDRGSQYF. The CDR3 DNA reads TGCGCCAGCAGCCCGGACAGGGGCTCGCAGTATTTT.

The chain carries TRBV9 and TRBJ2-1, with 9 bases that match TRBD2. Germline V gene lookup returns CDR1 SGDLS and CDR2 YYNGEE. After removal of 5 bases from V and 6 bases from J, the junction contained 3 bases not matched to a gene. This CDR3 spans 13 amino acids. Here the CDR3 DNA reads TGTGCCAGCAGTCGACTAGCGGCCAATGAGCAGTTCTTC. It is translated as CASSRLAANEQFF.

This clone was detected only once. Germline and junction disagree at one end, which may indicate a read error. The V call is TRBV7-2, the J call TRBJ1-5, with 8 positions matching TRBD1. Germline CDR1 reads SGHTA; CDR2 reads FQGNSA. CDR3 length equals 15 residues. In nucleotides, the CDR3 is TGTGCCAGCAGCTTTCAGGGGGCGAGCAGTCAGCCCCAGCATTTT. It is translated as CASSFQGASSQPQHF.

The chain has TRBV4-1 and TRBJ2-4; 16 nucleotides agree with TRBD2. This CDR3 spans 20 amino acids. Losses at the gene ends were 2 bases for V and 1 base for J; bases not matched to a gene: 8. Germline lookup yields CDR1 MGHRA and CDR2 YSYEKL. The CDR3 DNA reads as TGCGCCAGCAGCCAATTCCCGGGACTAGCGGGGGGGCTGGCCAAAAACATTCAGTACTTC. Its translation is CASSQFPGLAGGLAKNIQYF.

The chain has TRBV6-2 or TRBV6-3 and TRBJ1-5; TRBD1 aligns across 10 bases. Germline CDR1 reads MNHEY; CDR2 reads SVGEGT. The CDR3 is 16 residues long. V gave up 6 bases and J gave up 5 bases; unmatched junction bases: 10. The CDR3 coding sequence is TGTGCCAGCAGCCTCTGGGTCGGGACAGGGGATCAGCCCCAGCATTTT. Residues: CASSLWVGTGDQPQHF.

This chain uses TRBV19 with TRBJ1-6; D ambiguous. This CDR3 region has 16 residues. Trimming cost V 2 bases and J 0 bases, with 8 bases left between them. The germline gives CDR1 LNHDA, CDR2 SQIVND (reference sequence). The CDR3 is CASSIHSSSYNSPLHF. The CDR3 region has the DNA TGTGCCAGTAGTATACACAGCAGCTCCTATAATTCACCCCTCCACTTT.

The J gene is TRBJ2-1, the V gene TRBV30, with D possibly TRBD1 on 5 matching bases. Per the germline V gene, CDR1 is GTSNPN and CDR2 is SVGIG (reference sequence). This CDR3 spans 12 amino acids. Trimming took off 7 bases at V and 7 bases at J, with 14 bases between the two ends. The CDR3, as DNA: TGTGCCTCCCAGGGTCAGTTGAATGAGCAGTTCTTC. Its protein is CASQGQLNEQFF.